This TCR beta chain derives from a study of human T cells and chemical hapten exposure. General study findings and limits: The formation of large CDR3 similarity clusters by expanded TCRs significantly exceeded that of controls.

The time point here: patch test 1, 2 weeks after DPC sensitization. The treatment here: therapeutic diphenylcyclopropenone sensitization with weekly scalp DPC. The authors extracted total RNA from unfractionated whole blood. This CDR3 contains 16 residues. The ends were cut back, 3 bases at V and 1 base at J, with 17 bases in the middle. From germline, CDR1 is DFQATT and CDR2 SNEGSKA (reference sequence). TCRdb re-derived calls from the RACE reads in MiXCR, one entry per CDR3 protein. The sample contains about 37,000 distinct CDR3 sequences, more than 6% of which appear only once. This clonotype was seen many times. Its antigen is undetermined.

The gene calls are TRBV20-1 and TRBJ2-3, with D possibly being TRBD1 or TRBD2 (5 bases each). The source material was whole blood, sampled in connection with sensitization to the hapten diphenylcyclopropenone (DPC). This sequence was found in a woman under 40 with alopecia areata. Some clones in this sample may be carry-over from other donors' samples. CDR3 nucleotide sequence: TGCAGTGCTAGGGACTTGGGACGGGGTGGCACAGATACGCAGTATTTT. It translates to CSARDLGRGGTDTQYF.